This is a list of T cell receptor beta chains from one sample in a study of T cells in Graves' hyperthyroidism and ophthalmopathy. MiXCR was run by TCRdb on the multiplex PCR reads, yielding one entry per CDR3 protein. In the table there are some 800,000 distinct CDR3 sequences, roughly 40% of which are singletons. The specimen sequenced was blood. The source is a man in his late teens or twenties with Graves' hyperthyroidism. CDR3s include the opening cysteine and the closing phenylalanine or tryptophan. Each record gives: CDR3 DNA, CDR3 protein, clone size, J gene, D gene, V gene. D genes are given only for firm matches. Some rows mark clone size as missing; the rest say once, few, many or name a class of expanded clone.

DNA: TGTGCCAGCAGCCACGGGACAGGGAACTATGGCTACACCTTC
CDR3: CASSHGTGNYGYTF
size: many
J: TRBJ1-2
D: TRBD1
V: TRBV13

DNA: TGCAGCGTTCAGACAGGGATGAACACTGAAGCTTTCTTT
CDR3: CSVQTGMNTEAFF
size: many
J: TRBJ1-1
D: TRBD1
V: TRBV29-1

DNA: TGCAGTGCTAGTAGATTCGGGGGGGCACTCTACGAGCAGTACTTC
CDR3: CSASRFGGALYEQYF
size: -
J: TRBJ2-7
D: TRBD2
V: TRBV20-1

DNA: TGTGCCAGCAGATTGGGGGCTGGGGCCAACGTCCTGACTTTC
CDR3: CASRLGAGANVLTF
size: many
J: TRBJ2-6
D: -
V: TRBV7-2

DNA: TGTGCCATCAAAGAGGGCTCGAATCAGCCCCAGCATTTT
CDR3: CAIKEGSNQPQHF
size: -
J: TRBJ1-5
D: -
V: TRBV10-3

DNA: TGCAGCATCCTCGACCTCGGGGACTATGGCTACACCTTC
CDR3: CSILDLGDYGYTF
size: -
J: TRBJ1-2
D: -
V: TRBV29-1

DNA: TGTGCCAGCAGCCAAGACACAGGGCGGCACGAGCAGTACTTC
CDR3: CASSQDTGRHEQYF
size: few
J: TRBJ2-7
D: -
V: TRBV14

DNA: TGCAGCGTTGAGGGAGACTACTACGAGCAGTACTTC
CDR3: CSVEGDYYEQYF
size: many
J: TRBJ2-7
D: -
V: TRBV29-1

DNA: TGTGCCAGTAGTATCCAAACCGGGGAGCTGTTTTTT
CDR3: CASSIQTGELFF
size: -
J: TRBJ2-2
D: -
V: TRBV19

DNA: TGCGCCAGCGGACAGGACTCTGGGGCCAACGTCCTGACTTTC
CDR3: CASGQDSGANVLTF
size: -
J: TRBJ2-6
D: TRBD1
V: TRBV5-1